This T cell receptor beta chain came from a study of cytomegalovirus exposure and HLA in healthy donors. PCR employed 60 Vbeta and 13 Jbeta primers. Clones were sequenced by immunoSEQ multiplex PCR, and TCRdb holds only the in-frame ones, with some missing. This sample carries about 160,000 clones, with approximately 2% going to the ten biggest clones. The study's findings and limits: Presence/absence analyses assumed roughly uniform sequencing depth across donors, which may not hold. Reports indicated that the classifier achieved high specificity and sensitivity in diagnosing cytomegalovirus status. It was reported in a later analysis that an Asian-associated ancestry cluster showed fewer N-insertions than the roughly 660-donor mean.

In the case of this clone: Its target is unknown.

Specimen: PBMCs. The sequence derives from a young man in good health and CMV-seronegative.

CDR3 residues: CASSRRTPYSGANVLTF. In DNA, the CDR3 is TGTGCCAGCAGCAGGCGGACACCATACTCTGGGGCCAACGTCCTGACTTTC. The genes are TRBV27 and TRBJ2-6; a possible D gene is TRBD1 (5 bases). This CDR3 spans 17 amino acids. V gave up 6 bases and J gave up 0 bases, with 15 bases separating them. Germline V gene sequence: CDR1 MNHEY, CDR2 SMNVEV (reference sequence).